Here is one T cell receptor (beta chain) with its context. Assay used: immunoSEQ multiplex PCR; TCRdb lists only in-frame clones, some missing. Among about 160,000 clones listed, around 96% were seen once. This specimen belongs to a study of control samples from healthy donors and cancer patients. Germline V CDR1 and CDR2: SQVTM, ANQGSEA. J lost 2 bases, V lost 6 bases, and 10 bases had no gene match. The CDR3 has 15 residues. The rearrangement links TRBV29-1 to TRBJ2-3; 8 nucleotides line up with TRBD1. The sequenced sample consisted of blood. This receptor was obtained from a woman aged 30 to 39 in good health. CDR3 sequence (DNA): TGCAGCGTCGCAGGGGGCTCAGGGTACACAGATACGCAGTATTTT. As protein: CSVAGGSGYTDTQYF.